One and the same sample provided the 31 T cell receptor beta chains below, sequenced in a study of shared clonotypes between healthy human individuals. The repertoire was sequenced with immunoSEQ multiplex PCR; TCRdb's copy has only in-frame clones and lacks some. The sample lists over 1.4 million clones; around 95% were seen once. Sample: naive CD4+ T cells sorted from blood. Documented subset: CD45RA+ positively selected. Every receptor here comes from a man aged 30-40 years in good health.

DNA for the CDR3: TGCGCCAGCAGCCAAGATCACTTCACAGATACGCAGTATTTT. The encoded protein is CASSQDHFTDTQYF. The genes are TRBV4-1 and TRBJ2-3; D unresolved. The V end lost 0 bases, the J end lost 2 bases, and 6 bases lay between the germline ends. This CDR3 is 14 amino acids long. Germline values: CDR1 MGHRA, CDR2 YSYEKL.

In nucleotides, the CDR3 is TGTGCCGCCGCACACAGAGGCGATCAGCCCCAGCATTTT. Its translation: CAAAHRGDQPQHF. The genes are TRBV6-1 and TRBJ1-5; D gene uncertain. Germline V lookup: CDR1 MNHNS, CDR2 SASEGT. The V end was cut by 11 bases, the J end by 5 bases, with 16 bases between. CDR3 size: 13 residues.

This chain joins TRBV7-2 and TRBJ2-2; 8 bases map to TRBD2. Germline CDR1 SGHTA, CDR2 FQGNSA. This CDR3 has 16 amino acids. V was clipped by 0 bases and J by 6 bases; unmatched bases: 6. CDR3 sequence reads: CASSLAVGLVPGELFF. CDR3 in DNA: TGTGCCAGCAGCTTAGCGGTGGGACTAGTTCCCGGGGAGCTGTTTTTT.

The chain links TRBV7-8 to TRBJ2-2; D is unresolved. V was cut by 1 base and J by 5 bases, with 8 bases left in between. CDR3 length: 14 residues. Germline lookup yields CDR1 SGHVS and CDR2 FQNEAQ. The CDR3 DNA reads TGTGCCAGCAGCTTAGTTGACCTAACCGGGGAGCTGTTTTTT. Amino acids: CASSLVDLTGELFF.

V usage is TRBV28 and J usage is TRBJ1-1; possible D gene TRBD1, 5 bases. In germline, CDR1 is MDHEN, CDR2 SYDVKM. CDR3 length: 13 residues. V was shortened by 6 bases and J by 0 bases, with 8 bases between the two germline ends. The CDR3 sequence is CASSGTLNTEAFF. The CDR3, as DNA: TGTGCCAGCAGCGGGACTTTGAACACTGAAGCTTTCTTT.

The chain is built from TRBV2 and TRBJ1-2; 7 nucleotides agree with TRBD1. The V gene's germline CDR1 is SNHLY and CDR2 FYNNEI. This CDR3 is 13 amino acids long. Trimming took 1 base from V and 7 from J; bases not matched to a gene: 3. The CDR3 protein is CASSEETGLGYTF. CDR3 nucleotides: TGTGCCAGCAGTGAAGAGACAGGGCTTGGCTACACCTTC.

The V and J genes are TRBV13 and TRBJ2-1, with 9 bases aligning to TRBD2. Germline lookup yields CDR1 PRHDT and CDR2 FYEKMQ (reference sequence). V lost 2 bases to trimming and J lost 0 bases; unmatched junction nucleotides: 8. The CDR3 spans 18 residues. The CDR3 DNA reads as TGTGCCAGCAGCTTAACCCCAGATAGCGGGGGCTCCTACAATGAGCAGTTCTTC. As protein: CASSLTPDSGGSYNEQFF. The whole variable domain, filled in from reference TRBV13 and TRBJ2-1, reads AAGVIQSPRHLIKEKRETATLKCYPIPRHDTVYWYQQGPGQDPQFLISFYEKMQSDKGSIPDRFSAQQFSDYHSELNMSSLELGDSALYFCASSLTPDSGGSYNEQFFGPGTRLTVL.

The chain employs TRBV11-2 and TRBJ2-7, with 13 positions matching TRBD2. This CDR3 has 17 amino acids. The V gene's germline CDR1 is SGHAT and CDR2 FQNNGV. The J segment lost 4 bases and the V segment lost 1 base, leaving 7 bases of the junction unmatched. The CDR3 coding sequence is TGTGCCAGCAGCTTAGGGGGGACTAGCGGGATAGGGTACGAGCAGTACTTC. Amino acid sequence: CASSLGGTSGIGYEQYF.

The V and J genes are TRBV5-1 and TRBJ1-4, with a weak D call TRBD1 (5 bases). This CDR3 is 15 amino acids long. Germline CDR1 SGHRS, CDR2 YFSETQ. The V and J ends lost 0 bases and 4 bases respectively, with 10 bases between them. CDR3 DNA sequence: TGCGCCAGCAGCTTGGAGGGACGGAGTAATGAAAAACTGTTTTTT. Residues: CASSLEGRSNEKLFF.

The chain couples TRBV28 to TRBJ1-5; D not resolved. The CDR3 length is 16 residues. CDR1 and CDR2 from the germline V gene are MDHEN and SYDVKM. V lost 1 base, J lost 0 bases, and 10 bases lay in between. CDR3 in DNA: TGTGCCAGCAGTTTATCTGGCGATTATAGCAATCAGCCCCAGCATTTT. This translates into CASSLSGDYSNQPQHF.

The J gene is TRBJ1-5, the V gene TRBV28; D not certain. The V and J ends lost 3 bases and 2 bases respectively, with 14 bases between them. CDR1 is MDHEN and CDR2 is SYDVKM in the germline V gene. The CDR3 spans 16 residues. The CDR3 spells CASSFIPGWGNQPQHF. DNA for the CDR3: TGTGCCAGCAGTTTCATTCCGGGGTGGGGCAATCAGCCCCAGCATTTT.

This clone was observed a single time. The chain has TRBV6-5 and TRBJ2-5; D may match TRBD1 or TRBD2 (5 bases each). Trimming stripped 7 bases from V and 1 base from J, with 16 bases between. Germline lookup yields CDR1 MNHEY and CDR2 SVGAGI. The length of the CDR3 is 15 residues. The CDR3 DNA reads as TGTGCCAGCAATCGTCTATGGGGGACCCAAGAGACCCAGTACTTC. The encoded protein is CASNRLWGTQETQYF.

The chain employs TRBV18 and TRBJ1-2; possible D gene TRBD1, 5 bases. CDR1 is KGHSH, CDR2 LQKENI, per germline. Deletions cut 3 bases from V and 4 bases from J, with 24 bases between. The CDR3 sequence is 18 residues long. DNA for the CDR3: TGTGCCAGCTCACCTCTCTCTCAAGACAGCTTAGTGGGCTATGGCTACACCTTC. It specifies CASSPLSQDSLVGYGYTF.

The V and J genes are TRBV6-6 and TRBJ1-3, with unresolved D. Trimming removed 8 bases at V and 4 bases at J, with 12 bases between. Germline V CDR1 and CDR2: MNHNY, SVGAGI (reference sequence). The length of the CDR3 is 13 residues. Written as DNA, the CDR3 is TGTGCCAGCTCACCTACTCTGGGAAACACCATATATTTT. Its translation is CASSPTLGNTIYF.

The rearrangement links TRBV6-1 to TRBJ2-3, with 7 positions matching TRBD2. Germline assignment: CDR1 MNHNS and CDR2 SASEGT. The CDR3 has 14 amino acids. V trimming: 0 bases; J trimming: 3 bases; junction bases outside the gene matches: 0. CDR3 coding DNA: TGTGCCAGCAGTGAAGCGCGGGGGACAGATACGCAGTATTTT. Translated, it gives CASSEARGTDTQYF.

With regard to this clone: Different DNA sequences within this sample yield the same CDR3. The CDR3 spells CASSFGLADTDTQYF. CDR3 DNA: TGCGCCAGCAGCTTTGGACTAGCGGACACAGATACGCAGTATTTT. The V and J genes are TRBV5-1 and TRBJ2-3; 10 bases are a match to TRBD2. The CDR3 length is 15 residues. Per the germline V gene, CDR1 is SGHRS and CDR2 is YFSETQ. The junction had 2 bases not matched to a gene; V was cut back by 2 bases and J by 2 bases.

Points on this clone: The same CDR3 can be traced to other DNA sequences in this sample. This rearrangement joins TRBV5-1 to TRBJ2-7; D is undetermined. This CDR3 is 12 amino acids long. V lost 1 base and J 1 base, leaving 3 bases between the germline ends. Germline assignment: CDR1 SGHRS and CDR2 YFSETQ. This chain's CDR3 is CASSLTSYEQYF. In nucleotides, the CDR3 is TGCGCCAGCAGCTTGACATCCTACGAGCAGTACTTC.

The CDR3 DNA follows: TGTGCCAGCTCACGAGTAGCGGAGGCCTACGAGCAGTACTTC. It codes for CASSRVAEAYEQYF. V usage is TRBV18 and J usage is TRBJ2-7; maybe TRBD2 (6 bases). The CDR3 has 14 residues. Germline assignment: CDR1 KGHSH and CDR2 LQKENI. V lost 4 bases and J 2 bases, leaving 12 bases between the germline ends.

The V call is TRBV7-9, the J call TRBJ2-7; 13 bases line up with TRBD2. The CDR3 runs to 17 residues. V gave up 5 bases and J gave up 2 bases; unmatched junction bases: 9. In germline, CDR1 is SEHNR, CDR2 FQNEAQ (reference sequence). CDR3 sequence: CASSGSGTSGDTYEQYF. The CDR3 coding sequence is TGTGCCAGCAGCGGAAGTGGGACTAGCGGGGACACCTACGAGCAGTACTTC.

The chain combines TRBV7-9 with TRBJ2-7, with TRBD1 matching over 7 bases. The V segment lost 5 bases and the J segment 2 bases; nucleotides outside the gene matches: 9. This CDR3 region has 15 residues. Germline V gene sequence: CDR1 SEHNR, CDR2 FQNEAQ (reference sequence). Written as DNA, the CDR3 is TGTGCCAGCAGCACCTACGGGACAGCCCCCTACGAGCAGTACTTC. Its translation: CASSTYGTAPYEQYF.

The chain employs TRBV10-3 and TRBJ1-4; the D gene is possibly TRBD1 (5 bases). Germline-derived CDR1 and CDR2 are ENHRY and SYGVKD. The V and J ends lost 6 bases and 7 bases respectively, with 15 bases between them. This CDR3 has 14 residues. CDR3 sequence (DNA): TGTGCCATCAGCGATGGGCAGGGTGCTGAAAAACTGTTTTTT. It translates to CAISDGQGAEKLFF.

Details on this clone: The sample has other DNA sequences that encode this CDR3 too. This rearrangement joins TRBV14 to TRBJ2-1; TRBD2 agrees at 9 bases. J was trimmed by 3 bases and V by 1 base; bases with no gene match: 1. Germline V lookup: CDR1 SGHDN, CDR2 FVKESK. The length of the CDR3 is 15 residues. CDR3 nucleotide sequence: TGTGCCAGCAGCCAAGGACTAGCGGTCTACAATGAGCAGTTCTTC. It yields the protein CASSQGLAVYNEQFF.

The chain combines TRBV6-5 with TRBJ2-2; tentatively, D is TRBD1 (5 bases). CDR3 length: 13 residues. With 9 bases removed from V and 0 bases from J, the gap between germline ends came to 8 bases. Germline CDR1 is MNHEY and CDR2 is SVGAGI. CDR3 in DNA: TGTGCCAGTTCGACAGCGAACACCGGGGAGCTGTTTTTT. Translation: CASSTANTGELFF.

The rearrangement uses TRBV21-1 and TRBJ2-7; the D call of TRBD2 is as the table states it, not checked on the DNA. TRBV21-1 is designated a pseudogene. This CDR3 contains 17 residues. Here the CDR3 DNA reads TGTGCCAGCAGCAAAGGGGAGCGACGGTCCTTAGCCTACGAGCAGTACTTC. This translates into CASSKGERRSLAYEQYF.

CDR3 protein: CASSPIAGGTSTDTQYF. DNA of the CDR3: TGTGCCAGCAGCCCAATAGCGGGAGGGACTAGCACAGATACGCAGTATTTT. The chain uses TRBV5-4 and TRBJ2-3, with 11 bases matching TRBD2. The CDR3 has 17 amino acids. V lost 4 bases, J lost 0 bases, and 7 bases stayed unmatched. Per the germline V gene, CDR1 is SGHNT and CDR2 is YYREEE (reference sequence).

The chain recombines TRBV28 with TRBJ2-2; 9 bases align to TRBD2. This CDR3 comprises 18 residues. Germline CDR1 and CDR2: MDHEN and SYDVKM. V shed 2 bases and J 7 bases; nucleotides not matched to a gene: 14. The DNA for the CDR3 is TGTGCCAGCAGTTTACGTCTAGCGGGGACCCGGATGGTCGGGGAGCTGTTTTTT. Amino acid sequence: CASSLRLAGTRMVGELFF.

This chain uses TRBV18 with TRBJ1-1; 11 nucleotides match TRBD1. This CDR3 spans 15 amino acids. The V gene end was trimmed by 3 bases and the J gene end by 4 bases; junction bases not matched to a gene: 4. Germline lookup yields CDR1 KGHSH and CDR2 LQKENI. The chain's CDR3 is CASSPGGTGGTEAFF. CDR3 in DNA: TGTGCCAGCTCACCCGGGGGGACAGGGGGCACTGAAGCTTTCTTT.

J is TRBJ1-4 and V is TRBV21-1. TRBV21-1 is marked as a pseudogene. This CDR3 region has 15 residues. CDR3 amino acids: CASSKTRRVGEKLFF. In nucleotides, the CDR3 is TGTGCCAGCAGCAAGACCAGGAGGGTCGGGGAAAAACTGTTTTTT.

The sample holds a few counts of this clone. The V call is TRBV30, the J call TRBJ1-4, with D tentatively TRBD1 (5 bases). CDR1 is GTSNPN, CDR2 SVGIG, per germline (reference sequence). V lost 3 bases, J lost 6 bases, and 14 bases lay in between. This CDR3 spans 14 amino acids. The CDR3 nucleotides read TGTGCCTGGAGGGGCCCGGGGGTGGATGAAAAACTGTTTTTT. Protein: CAWRGPGVDEKLFF.

This clone was recorded only once. J is TRBJ2-2 and V is TRBV7-6; tentatively, D is TRBD2 (5 bases). V shed 0 bases and J shed 2 bases, with 16 bases lying between them. Germline V CDR1 and CDR2: SGHVS, FNYEAQ. This CDR3 has 18 residues. The chain's CDR3 is CASSLAVSQRGNTGELFF. DNA of the CDR3: TGTGCCAGCAGCTTAGCTGTTTCTCAACGGGGTAACACCGGGGAGCTGTTTTTT.

The chain links TRBV29-1 to TRBJ2-1; TRBD2 matches at 8 bases. Per the germline V gene, CDR1 is SQVTM and CDR2 is ANQGSEA. Trimming at V came to 6 bases and at J to 2 bases, leaving 9 bases not matched to a gene. This CDR3 region has 15 residues. The CDR3 sequence is CSVGGASGPYNEQFF. In DNA form, the CDR3 reads TGCAGCGTGGGGGGGGCTAGCGGGCCCTACAATGAGCAGTTCTTC.